This is a list of T cell receptor beta chains from one sample in a study of T-cell memory formation after mild COVID-19. In TCRdb, the 5' RACE reads were re-called with MiXCR into one record per CDR3 protein. The sample has 390,000 or so distinct CDR3 sequences; 15% to 20% are singletons. Sequencing was carried out using PBMCs or a T cell subset sorted from them (not recorded which). These receptors were collected from a man younger than 35 who had mild COVID-19 (a few samples of this study predate the infection). Cell type and time point are not known. Each CDR3 is given with its conserved first and last residue. Each record gives: J gene, clone size, D gene, V gene, CDR3 DNA, CDR3 protein. The D gene is left open where the match is weak. A row's size may be missing; if present it is once, few, many or a size class.

TRBJ1-1 few - TRBV6-1 TGTGCCAGCAAGAGATTGCAACAGAACACTGAAGCTTTCTTT CASKRLQQNTEAFF
TRBJ2-6 few - TRBV6-6 TGTGCCAGCGGCTTGCAACCTGGGGCCAACGTCCTGACTTTC CASGLQPGANVLTF
TRBJ2-1 few TRBD2 TRBV6-2/TRBV6-3 TGTGCCAGCAGTTACTCGCTGACTAGCGGGGGACACAGCTCCTACAATGAGCAGTTCTTC CASSYSLTSGGHSSYNEQFF
TRBJ2-7 - TRBD2 TRBV7-2 TGTGCCAGCAGCCTCCAGCGGGGGAGCCACGAGCAGTACTTC CASSLQRGSHEQYF
TRBJ1-5 few TRBD1 TRBV7-2 TGTGCCAGCAGCTTAGGGACAGGGGGCCGCAATCAGCCCCAGCATTTT CASSLGTGGRNQPQHF
TRBJ2-7 few - TRBV4-1 TGCGCCAGCAGCCATGGACAGAAGGCTTACGAGCAGTACTTC CASSHGQKAYEQYF
TRBJ2-3 few - TRBV7-8 TGTGCCAGCAGCTCAGAAGAGCATAGCACAGATACGCAGTATTTT CASSSEEHSTDTQYF
TRBJ1-2 few - TRBV5-1 TGCGCCAGCAGCTCGACCTCGGGACCAGCCTGGGGCTACACCTTC CASSSTSGPAWGYTF
TRBJ1-5 - TRBD1 TRBV2 TGTGCCAGCAGTGAAGGACAGGGGGACAATCAGCCCCAGCATTTT CASSEGQGDNQPQHF
TRBJ2-1 few TRBD2 TRBV18 TGTGCCAGCTCACCAAGCTTAGCGGGGCCGTATAATGAGCAGTTCTTC CASSPSLAGPYNEQFF
TRBJ2-5 few TRBD1 TRBV10-3 TGTGCCAACTCTCCAGGGGGTGGTGAGACCCAGTACTTC CANSPGGGETQYF
TRBJ1-1 few TRBD1 TRBV7-8 TGTGCCAGCAGCTACCCCCTAGGGGGCGAGAACACTGAAGCTTTCTTT CASSYPLGGENTEAFF